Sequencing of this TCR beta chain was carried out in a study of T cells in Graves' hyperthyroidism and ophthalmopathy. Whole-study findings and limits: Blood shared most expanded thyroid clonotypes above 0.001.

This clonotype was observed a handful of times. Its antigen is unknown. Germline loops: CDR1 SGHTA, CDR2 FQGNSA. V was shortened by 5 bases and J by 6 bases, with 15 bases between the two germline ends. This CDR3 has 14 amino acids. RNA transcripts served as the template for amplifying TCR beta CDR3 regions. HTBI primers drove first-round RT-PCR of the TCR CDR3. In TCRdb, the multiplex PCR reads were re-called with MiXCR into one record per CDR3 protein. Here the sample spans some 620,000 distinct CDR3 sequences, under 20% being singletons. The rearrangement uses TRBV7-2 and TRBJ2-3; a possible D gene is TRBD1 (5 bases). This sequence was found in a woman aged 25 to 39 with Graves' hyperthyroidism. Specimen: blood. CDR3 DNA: TGTGCCAGCAGCGCCTTGACAGCGAGGGATACGCAGTATTTT. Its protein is CASSALTARDTQYF.